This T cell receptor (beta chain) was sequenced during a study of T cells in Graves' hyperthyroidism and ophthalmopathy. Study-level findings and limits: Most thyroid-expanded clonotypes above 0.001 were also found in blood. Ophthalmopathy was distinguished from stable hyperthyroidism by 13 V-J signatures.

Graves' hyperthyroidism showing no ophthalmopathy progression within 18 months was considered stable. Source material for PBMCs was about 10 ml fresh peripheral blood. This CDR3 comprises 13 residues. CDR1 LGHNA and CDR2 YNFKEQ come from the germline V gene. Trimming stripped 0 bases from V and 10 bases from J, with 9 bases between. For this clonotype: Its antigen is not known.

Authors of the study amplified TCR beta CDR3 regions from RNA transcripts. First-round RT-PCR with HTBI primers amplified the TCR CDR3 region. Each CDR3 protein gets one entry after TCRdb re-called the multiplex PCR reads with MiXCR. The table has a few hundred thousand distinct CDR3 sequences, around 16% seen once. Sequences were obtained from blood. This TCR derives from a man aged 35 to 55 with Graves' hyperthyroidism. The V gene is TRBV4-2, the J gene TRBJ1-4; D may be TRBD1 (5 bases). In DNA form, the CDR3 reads TGTGCCAGCAGCCAAGACAGGGTTGGAAAACTGTTTTTT. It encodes CASSQDRVGKLFF.